This T cell receptor beta chain was documented in a study of graft-versus-host responses after intestinal transplantation. Study-wide background: Isolated intestinal, liver-intestinal, or multivisceral transplants were what recipients had.

Note on this clone: What it binds is unknown.

The germline V gene encodes CDR1 GTSNPN and CDR2 SVGIG (reference sequence). The CDR3 sequence is 15 residues long. The V segment lost 3 bases and the J segment 0 bases; nucleotides outside the gene matches: 3. The repertoire was sequenced with immunoSEQ multiplex PCR; TCRdb's copy has only in-frame clones and lacks some. Of fewer than 120,000 clones detected, around 93% appear once; the ten largest clones hold around 0.55%. The sequence was collected from a human donor who received an intestinal transplant. The chain has TRBV30 and TRBJ2-1; TRBD2 agrees at 9 bases. This sample comprised unstimulated CD8+ T cells sorted from spleen or lymph node cells, obtained before intestinal transplant. The CDR3, as DNA: TGTGCCTGGAGCGGACTAGCGTACTCCTACAATGAGCAGTTCTTC. Protein: CAWSGLAYSYNEQFF.